Below, 7 T cell receptor beta chains from the same sample are listed, as sequenced in a study of breast tumors, draining lymph nodes, adjacent tissues. TCRdb recomputed calls from the multiplex PCR reads with MiXCR, one row per CDR3 protein. The sample lists 190,000 or so distinct CDR3 sequences, over 25% occurring once. Breast cancer patients provided tissue from their axillary draining lymph nodes. The sequenced material came from axillary lymph node tissue. Source of these receptors: a female donor with breast cancer. Some clones in this sample may be carry-over from other donors' samples.

The sample holds many counts of this clonotype. The chain links TRBV9 to TRBJ2-3; tentatively, D is TRBD1 (6 bases). Germline CDR1 is SGDLS and CDR2 is YYNGEE. The CDR3 is 14 amino acids. Trimming took 4 bases from V and 2 from J, leaving 11 bases between them. CDR3 nucleotide sequence: TGTGCCAGCAGCCTGGGGGCCCCCACAGATACGCAGTATTTT. Amino acids: CASSLGAPTDTQYF.

The rearrangement uses TRBV3-1 and TRBJ2-5, with 7 nucleotides matching TRBD2. The CDR3 runs 19 residues. In germline, CDR1 is LGHDT, CDR2 YNNKEL (reference sequence). V lost 4 bases, J lost 1 base, and 18 bases stayed unmatched. This chain's CDR3 is CASSPSLIAMGGVQETQYF. The CDR3 nucleotides read TGTGCCAGCAGCCCATCCTTGATAGCGATGGGGGGGGTCCAAGAGACCCAGTACTTC.

This clonotype was counted ten times or more. The rearrangement uses TRBV12-3 or TRBV12-4 and TRBJ1-4; D might be TRBD1 (5 bases). V was shortened by 1 base and J by 0 bases, with 6 bases between the two germline ends. The CDR3 runs 15 residues. The CDR3 nucleotides read TGTGCCAGCAGTTTAGGGGGCGCAACTAATGAAAAACTGTTTTTT. Translated, it gives CASSLGGATNEKLFF.

This clonotype was detected a few times. Being one base from a much bigger clone, this may be a read error. V is TRBV20-1 and J is TRBJ2-1, with D possibly being TRBD1 (5 bases). CDR1 and CDR2 from the germline V gene are DFQATT and SNEGSKA (reference sequence). The CDR3 is made up of 14 amino acids. The chain's CDR3 is CSASRTSSYTEQFF. CDR3 in DNA: TGCAGTGCTAGTAGGACATCGTCCTACACTGAGCAGTTCTTC.

Only a few counts were recorded for this clonotype. A much larger clone differs from this one at a single base, so this may be a read error. This sequence joins TRBV11-3 and TRBJ2-5; perhaps TRBD2 as D (6 bases). The CDR3 contains 13 residues. Germline V gives CDR1 SGHNT, CDR2 YENEEA. This chain's CDR3 is CASSGGNQATQHF. The CDR3 DNA follows: TGTGCCAGCAGCGGAGGGAACCAAGCGACCCAGCACTTC.

This clonotype showed up many times. The chain recombines TRBV30 with TRBJ1-2; D gene uncertain. CDR1 is GTSNPN and CDR2 is SVGIG in the germline V gene (reference sequence). Trimming removed 5 bases at V and 2 bases at J, with 12 bases between. The CDR3 length is 13 residues. The CDR3 region has the DNA TGTGCCTGGGGGGAGCAGACAAACTATGGCTACACCTTC. Residues: CAWGEQTNYGYTF.

This clonotype has a handful of counts. The rearrangement links TRBV30 to TRBJ1-2; 8 bases fit TRBD1. Losses at the gene ends were 0 bases for V and 8 bases for J; bases not matched to a gene: 14. There are 16 residues in the CDR3. Germline loops: CDR1 GTSNPN, CDR2 SVGIG (reference sequence). Here the CDR3 DNA reads TGTGCCTGGAGTGTCCCTCGGACAGGGCCCCCTCGGGGCTACACCTTC. Its protein is CAWSVPRTGPPRGYTF. Looking up the rest from reference TRBV30 and TRBJ1-2 gives the full variable domain: SQTIHQWPATLVQPVGSPLSLECTVEGTSNPNLYWYRQAAGRGLQLLFYSVGIGQISSEVPQNLSASRPQDRQFILSSKKLLLSDSGFYLCAWSVPRTGPPRGYTFGSGTRLTVV.